The 28 T cell receptor beta chains presented below share a single source sample, sequenced in a study of neurological immune-mediated disorders. Each CDR3 protein gets one entry after TCRdb re-called the 5' RACE reads with MiXCR. The data show tens of thousands of distinct CDR3 sequences, 5% to 7% seen once. The sample consisted of PBMCs. All receptors come from a middle-aged woman in good health.

This clonotype was detected many times. The chain has TRBV5-1 and TRBJ1-4, with a tentative D call TRBD1 (6 bases). V was clipped by 4 bases and J by 15 bases, with 16 bases between them. CDR1 SGHRS and CDR2 YFSETQ come from the germline V gene. The CDR3 is 12 residues long. In DNA, the CDR3 is TGCGCCAGCAGCACGTCGCCGGACAGATTGTTTTTT. Protein sequence: CASSTSPDRLFF.

This clonotype was recorded many times. V is TRBV11-2 and J is TRBJ2-3; TRBD1 is a possible D gene (6 bases). There are 16 residues in the CDR3. V was clipped by 3 bases and J by 0 bases, with 13 bases between them. Germline CDR1 reads SGHAT; CDR2 reads FQNNGV. CDR3 sequence (DNA): TGTGCCAGCAGCTTGGGACGCGACAGGAGCACAGATACGCAGTATTTT. Translated: CASSLGRDRSTDTQYF.

This clonotype showed up many times. V is TRBV6-5 and J is TRBJ2-2; 10 nucleotides align to TRBD2. Germline V gene lookup returns CDR1 MNHEY and CDR2 SVGAGI. The length of the CDR3 is 16 residues. J was trimmed by 0 bases and V by 7 bases; bases with no gene match: 5. CDR3 nucleotides: TGTGCCAGCAATGTGCTAGCGGGGGCGAACACCGGGGAGCTGTTTTTT. As protein: CASNVLAGANTGELFF.

This clonotype was seen at least ten times. The V call is TRBV6-1, the J call TRBJ2-7; 8 nucleotides align to TRBD2. The germline gives CDR1 MNHNS, CDR2 SASEGT. V gave up 7 bases and J gave up 4 bases; unmatched junction bases: 9. The CDR3 contains 14 residues. CDR3 DNA: TGTGCCAGCACCCCCGGGACTAGACCTTACGAGCAGTACTTC. Encoded protein: CASTPGTRPYEQYF.

This clonotype was detected ten times or more. The chain has TRBV5-1 and TRBJ1-5; TRBD1 is a possible D gene (5 bases). The germline V gene encodes CDR1 SGHRS and CDR2 YFSETQ. The CDR3 is 15 amino acids. The V end lost 0 bases, the J end lost 0 bases, and 7 bases lay between the germline ends. The CDR3 DNA follows: TGCGCCAGCAGCTTGGTAGGGGATAGCAATCAGCCCCAGCATTTT. The encoded protein is CASSLVGDSNQPQHF.

This clonotype was observed many times. This rearrangement joins TRBV9 to TRBJ2-2; the match to TRBD2 covers 14 bases. J was trimmed by 5 bases and V by 4 bases; bases with no gene match: 7. Germline CDR1 is SGDLS and CDR2 is YYNGEE. The CDR3 length is 17 residues. CDR3 region: CASSLGLAGVGTGELFF. Here the CDR3 DNA reads TGTGCCAGCAGCCTGGGACTAGCGGGAGTAGGTACCGGGGAGCTGTTTTTT. The whole variable domain, remainder taken from reference TRBV9 and TRBJ2-2, is DSGVTQTPKHLITATGQRVTLRCSPRSGDLSVYWYQQSLDQGLQFLIQYYNGEERAKGNILERFSAQQFPDLHSELNLSSLELGDSALYFCASSLGLAGVGTGELFFGEGSRLTVL.

The sample holds many counts of this clonotype. The chain combines TRBV7-8 with TRBJ2-4; either TRBD1 or TRBD2 may fit D (5 bases each). Trimming removed 5 bases from V and 8 bases from J, with 19 bases in between. CDR3 length: 15 amino acids. Germline CDR1 is SGHVS and CDR2 is FQNEAQ. CDR3 nucleotides: TGTGCCAGCAGCCTCCGGGACGGCCTTGGGGACATTCAGTACTTC. Translation: CASSLRDGLGDIQYF.

This clonotype was counted many times. This chain uses TRBV6-1 with TRBJ1-1; D is unresolved. Germline loops: CDR1 MNHNS, CDR2 SASEGT. This CDR3 contains 11 residues. V dropped 2 bases and J dropped 6 bases, with 4 bases sitting between them. This chain's CDR3 is CASSEQPEAFF. In nucleotides, the CDR3 is TGTGCCAGCAGTGAACAACCTGAAGCTTTCTTT.

As to this clonotype: This sequence may be a read error, since a much larger clone differs from it by one base. The chain has TRBV20-1 and TRBJ2-7; possibly TRBD2 for D (5 bases). The CDR3 spans 13 residues. Germline CDR1 is DFQATT and CDR2 is SNEGSKA (reference sequence). V gave up 3 bases and J gave up 5 bases, with 14 bases separating them. The CDR3 coding sequence is TGCAGTGCTAGTTGGCTAGAGGGAGACGAGCAGTACTTC. Protein: CSASWLEGDEQYF.

The sample holds many counts of this clonotype. This chain uses TRBV20-1 with TRBJ1-5; the match to TRBD1 covers 9 bases. The V and J ends lost 3 bases and 7 bases, in that order; junction bases with no gene match: 4. Germline V lookup: CDR1 DFQATT, CDR2 SNEGSKA (reference sequence). The CDR3 sequence is 13 residues long. Here the CDR3 reads CSASGTGWQPQHF. In DNA, the CDR3 is TGCAGTGCTAGCGGGACAGGGTGGCAGCCCCAGCATTTT.

This clonotype was seen repeatedly, ten times or more. The chain employs TRBV6-5 and TRBJ1-2, with D hard to call. Germline V gene data show CDR1 as MNHEY and CDR2 as SVGAGI. Trimming took off 1 base at V and 4 bases at J, with 7 bases between the two ends. The CDR3 is made up of 13 amino acids. Written as DNA, the CDR3 is TGTGCCAGCAGTTACTTGGGTACCTATGGCTACACCTTC. This sequence encodes CASSYLGTYGYTF.

J is TRBJ2-3 and V is TRBV5-1, with D tentatively TRBD1 (5 bases). Germline V gene data show CDR1 as SGHRS and CDR2 as YFSETQ. The CDR3 is 14 residues long. With 2 bases removed from V and 2 bases from J, the gap between germline ends came to 9 bases. The CDR3 is CASSFGQDTDTQYF. The CDR3 DNA follows: TGCGCCAGCAGCTTCGGACAAGACACAGATACGCAGTATTTT.

This clonotype has a count of ten or more. The V call is TRBV7-2, the J call TRBJ2-7; TRBD1 matches 9 bases. Germline CDR1 and CDR2: SGHTA and FQGNSA. J gave up 2 bases and V 5 bases, and 7 bases lay outside the gene matches. The CDR3 extends over 15 amino acids. The DNA of the CDR3 is TGTGCCAGCAGCCTACAGGGGGCGTCGGCCTACGAGCAGTACTTC. This sequence encodes CASSLQGASAYEQYF.

The table lists this clonotype with many counts. This chain joins TRBV20-1 and TRBJ2-5; 12 nucleotides line up with TRBD1. CDR1 DFQATT and CDR2 SNEGSKA come from the germline V gene (reference sequence). After removal of 1 base from V and 2 bases from J, the junction contained 8 bases not matched to a gene. The CDR3 covers 17 residues. The CDR3 sequence: CSARAGGTGGRQETQYF. The CDR3 nucleotides are TGCAGTGCTAGAGCGGGAGGGACAGGGGGCAGGCAAGAGACCCAGTACTTC.

This clonotype is deemed medium-sized. The chain is built from TRBV20-1 and TRBJ2-5, with D unresolved. Germline loops: CDR1 DFQATT, CDR2 SNEGSKA (reference sequence). V dropped 3 bases and J dropped 5 bases, with 10 bases sitting between them. This CDR3 has 12 residues. The CDR3 here is CSASQASETQYF. The CDR3 DNA reads TGCAGTGCTAGTCAAGCATCTGAGACCCAGTACTTC.

This clonotype was detected ten times or more. This rearrangement joins TRBV12-3 or TRBV12-4 to TRBJ2-2; 8 bases match TRBD2. V lost 3 bases and J lost 4; bases outside the gene matches: 10. This CDR3 contains 17 residues. In DNA, the CDR3 is TGTGCCAGCAGTTTCCCGGGACTAGACGAGGGCACCGGGGAGCTGTTTTTT. The encoded protein is CASSFPGLDEGTGELFF.

The chain uses TRBV19 and TRBJ2-2; TRBD2 aligns across 8 bases. The CDR3 covers 16 residues. V trimming: 7 bases; J trimming: 4 bases; junction bases outside the gene matches: 11. The germline gives CDR1 LNHDA, CDR2 SQIVND (reference sequence). The CDR3 loop is CASNTPGLGVTGELFF. DNA of the CDR3: TGTGCCAGTAATACTCCGGGACTAGGTGTCACCGGGGAGCTGTTTTTT.

The table lists this clonotype with many counts. The chain links TRBV28 to TRBJ2-7, with D hard to call. The germline V gene has CDR1 MDHEN and CDR2 SYDVKM. Trimming removed 5 bases at V and 7 bases at J, with 12 bases between. The CDR3 is 12 amino acids. The CDR3 sequence: CASSVDSREQYF. DNA for the CDR3: TGTGCCAGCAGTGTCGACTCGCGGGAGCAGTACTTC. The variable domain in full, with the rest retrieved from reference TRBV28 and TRBJ2-7, is DVKVTQSSRYLVKRTGEKVFLECVQDMDHENMFWYRQDPGLGLRLIYFSYDVKMKEKGDIPEGYSVSREKKERFSLILESASTNQTSMYLCASSVDSREQYFGPGTRLTVT.

This clonotype was recorded many times. This chain links TRBV5-1 with TRBJ2-3; D is undetermined. This CDR3 region has 16 residues. CDR1 and CDR2 from the germline V gene are SGHRS and YFSETQ. Trimming took off 0 bases at V and 7 bases at J, with 18 bases between the two ends. For the CDR3, the DNA is TGCGCCAGCAGCTTGGCTGGATCCCTGACATTAAATACGCAGTATTTT. Its protein product is CASSLAGSLTLNTQYF.

This clonotype was counted at least ten times. The chain links TRBV5-1 to TRBJ2-5; 8 positions agree with TRBD2. The germline CDR1 and CDR2 sequences are SGHRS and YFSETQ. V shed 4 bases, J shed 4 bases, and the junction held 3 bases outside the gene matches. This CDR3 region has 13 residues. For the CDR3, the DNA is TGCGCCAGCAGCCAGGGACTAGGAGAGACCCAGTACTTC. Residues: CASSQGLGETQYF.

This clonotype was observed many times. This chain connects TRBV29-1 to TRBJ2-2, with TRBD2 identical over 13 bases. The CDR3 covers 17 residues. Germline V gives CDR1 SQVTM, CDR2 ANQGSEA. V lost 7 bases, J lost 3 bases, and 11 bases stayed unmatched. The CDR3 region is CSGTGLAGESDTGELFF. CDR3 sequence (DNA): TGCAGCGGTACCGGACTAGCGGGAGAGTCCGACACCGGGGAGCTGTTTTTT.

The sample holds many counts of this clonotype. The chain has TRBV20-1 and TRBJ2-1, with D possibly being TRBD2 (5 bases). The CDR3 is made up of 15 amino acids. Trimming took off 1 base at V and 7 bases at J, with 17 bases between the two ends. Germline V CDR1 and CDR2: DFQATT, SNEGSKA (reference sequence). The CDR3 region is CSARGLQAVQNEQFF. The CDR3 region has the DNA TGCAGTGCTAGAGGTCTTCAAGCGGTCCAGAATGAGCAGTTCTTC.

This clonotype has at least ten counts. The chain employs TRBV7-9 and TRBJ1-4, with D possibly being TRBD1 (5 bases). The CDR3 has 14 amino acids. Germline-derived CDR1 and CDR2 are SEHNR and FQNEAQ (reference sequence). Trimming pared 3 bases from V and 7 bases from J, leaving 12 bases between. This chain's CDR3 is CASSFKGAGEKLFF. The CDR3 DNA reads TGTGCCAGCAGCTTCAAAGGGGCCGGTGAAAAACTGTTTTTT. The whole variable domain, remainder taken from reference TRBV7-9 and TRBJ1-4, is DTGVSQNPRHKITKRGQNVTFRCDPISEHNRLYWYRQTLGQGPEFLTYFQNEAQLEKSRLLSDRFSAERPKGSFSTLEIQRTEQGDSAMYLCASSFKGAGEKLFFGSGTQLSVL.

This clonotype was counted many times. In DNA form, the CDR3 reads TGTGCCAGCTCACCCTCTGTAACTGGGGCCAACGTCCTGACTTTC. Translated, it gives CASSPSVTGANVLTF. The chain links TRBV18 to TRBJ2-6; D gene ambiguous. Germline values: CDR1 KGHSH, CDR2 LQKENI. V lost 3 bases and J lost 2, with 8 bases in between. This CDR3 has 15 residues. Together with reference TRBV18 and TRBJ2-6, the CDR3 gives the full variable domain: NAGVMQNPRHLVRRRGQEARLRCSPMKGHSHVYWYRQLPEEGLKFMVYLQKENIIDESGMPKERFSAEFPKEGPSILRIQQVVRGDSAAYFCASSPSVTGANVLTFGAGSRLTVL.

At least ten counts were recorded for this clonotype. This rearrangement joins TRBV12-3 or TRBV12-4 to TRBJ2-2, with a tentative D call TRBD2 (5 bases). The CDR3 runs to 15 residues. V was pared by 1 base and J by 4 bases, with 10 bases between. CDR3: CASSLVRGFTGELFF. The CDR3 DNA is TGTGCCAGCAGTTTAGTTCGGGGATTCACCGGGGAGCTGTTTTTT.

This clonotype occurred many times. The chain is built from TRBV20-1 and TRBJ2-2, with a tentative D call TRBD1 (5 bases). CDR3 length equals 15 residues. Germline values: CDR1 DFQATT, CDR2 SNEGSKA (reference sequence). V was pared by 5 bases and J by 4 bases, with 17 bases between. DNA for the CDR3: TGCAGTGCTTCAACCAGGGTGGTGGGCACCGGGGAGCTGTTTTTT. It specifies CSASTRVVGTGELFF.

This clonotype showed up many times. J is TRBJ2-1 and V is TRBV20-1, with 12 positions matching TRBD2. The junction had 13 bases not matched to a gene; V was cut back by 0 bases and J by 4 bases. In germline, CDR1 is DFQATT, CDR2 SNEGSKA (reference sequence). The CDR3 loop spans 19 amino acids. This CDR3 reads CSARDRLAGAVPLYNEQFF. The CDR3 region has the DNA TGCAGTGCTAGAGACCGACTAGCGGGAGCCGTACCACTTTACAATGAGCAGTTCTTC.

This clonotype was picked up many times. This chain joins TRBV12-3 or TRBV12-4 and TRBJ2-1, with D possibly being TRBD2 (6 bases). The CDR3 runs to 13 residues. The V end was cut by 4 bases, the J end by 6 bases, with 10 bases between. The CDR3 loop is CASSSRGFNEQFF. The CDR3 DNA sequence: TGTGCCAGCAGTTCGCGGGGTTTCAATGAGCAGTTCTTC.